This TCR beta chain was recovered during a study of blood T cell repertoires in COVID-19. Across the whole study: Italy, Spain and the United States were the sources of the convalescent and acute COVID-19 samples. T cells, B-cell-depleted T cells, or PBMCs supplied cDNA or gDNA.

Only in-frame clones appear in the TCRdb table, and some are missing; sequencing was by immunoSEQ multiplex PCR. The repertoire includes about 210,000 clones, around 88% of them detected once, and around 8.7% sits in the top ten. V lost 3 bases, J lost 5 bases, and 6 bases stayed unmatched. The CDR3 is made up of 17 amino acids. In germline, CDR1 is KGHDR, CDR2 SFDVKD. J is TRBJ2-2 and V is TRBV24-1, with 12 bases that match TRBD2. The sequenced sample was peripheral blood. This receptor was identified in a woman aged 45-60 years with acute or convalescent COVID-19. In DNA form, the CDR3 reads TGTGCCACCAGTGATGGGCTAGCGGGAGGGCGTACCGGGGAGCTGTTTTTT. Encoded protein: CATSDGLAGGRTGELFF.